The TCR beta chain described here comes from a study of Graves' ophthalmopathy and Graves' hyperthyroidism. Beta-chain TCR CDR3 regions were amplified from RNA transcripts. Amplification began with first-round RT-PCR using HTBI primers, then second-round multiplex PCR was performed. TCRdb analysed the multiplex PCR reads with MiXCR anew, one entry per CDR3 protein. The sample records some 240,000 distinct CDR3 sequences, around 50% being singletons. With 2 bases removed from V and 7 bases from J, the gap between germline ends came to 11 bases. CDR3 length: 13 residues. Germline V lookup: CDR1 MNHEY, CDR2 SVGEGT. Donors with ophthalmopathy: moderate-to-severe activity, CAS ≥3, NOSPECS ≥4, duration under 3 months. PBMCs originated in 8.5 to 10 ml of fresh peripheral blood.

The sample consisted of peripheral blood. The sequence came from an adult man with Graves' ophthalmopathy. V and J are TRBV6-2 or TRBV6-3 and TRBJ1-2, with D possibly TRBD1 on 5 matching bases. CDR3: CASSYGGVPGYTF. CDR3 nucleotide sequence: TGTGCCAGCAGTTACGGAGGGGTGCCTGGCTACACCTTC.